The clone carrying this T cell receptor (beta chain) was seen only once. These data originate in a study of blood T cell repertoires in COVID-19. The wider study: Sample material is recorded as cDNA or gDNA derived from T cells, B-cell-depleted T cells, or PBMCs.

V shed 4 bases and J shed 9 bases, with 19 bases lying between them. CDR1 is SEHNR, CDR2 FQNEAQ, per germline (reference sequence). The CDR3 runs 15 residues. Clones were read by immunoSEQ multiplex PCR, and TCRdb kept only the in-frame ones, dropping some. The sample carries tens of thousands of clones, 80% to 95% recorded once. The specimen sequenced was peripheral blood. This clonotype was sampled from a man aged 55 to 70 with acute or convalescent COVID-19. The rearrangement uses TRBV7-9 and TRBJ1-3; D not certain. The chain's CDR3 is CASSSLSPTRSTIYF. The CDR3 DNA is TGTGCCAGCAGCTCCCTTAGTCCGACCCGGAGCACCATATATTTT.